This TCR beta chain was captured in a study of metastatic and nonmetastatic thyroid tumors. V lost 2 bases and J lost 6; bases outside the gene matches: 5. From germline, CDR1 is MGHDK and CDR2 SYGVNS. This CDR3 contains 14 residues. This clone was seen at least ten times. Its cognate antigen is unknown. Study results and caveats: Significantly higher TCR beta diversity was reportedly seen in malignant thyroid tumors than benign nodules, in blood and tumor.

Thyroid surgery was preceded by no treatment in any patient. TCRdb reassembled clones from the PCR reads with MiXCR. Of 70,000 or so clones in the sample, 12% to 15% were seen once. The sequenced sample was blood. This TCR was recovered from a male donor with papillary thyroid cancer or a benign thyroid nodule (not recorded which). Some clones in this sample may be carry-over from other donors' samples. This sequence joins TRBV25-1 and TRBJ2-3; TRBD2 matches 7 bases. The CDR3, as DNA: TGTGCCAGCAGTGAAGGACTAGTAGTGGATACGCAGTATTTT. The encoded protein is CASSEGLVVDTQYF.